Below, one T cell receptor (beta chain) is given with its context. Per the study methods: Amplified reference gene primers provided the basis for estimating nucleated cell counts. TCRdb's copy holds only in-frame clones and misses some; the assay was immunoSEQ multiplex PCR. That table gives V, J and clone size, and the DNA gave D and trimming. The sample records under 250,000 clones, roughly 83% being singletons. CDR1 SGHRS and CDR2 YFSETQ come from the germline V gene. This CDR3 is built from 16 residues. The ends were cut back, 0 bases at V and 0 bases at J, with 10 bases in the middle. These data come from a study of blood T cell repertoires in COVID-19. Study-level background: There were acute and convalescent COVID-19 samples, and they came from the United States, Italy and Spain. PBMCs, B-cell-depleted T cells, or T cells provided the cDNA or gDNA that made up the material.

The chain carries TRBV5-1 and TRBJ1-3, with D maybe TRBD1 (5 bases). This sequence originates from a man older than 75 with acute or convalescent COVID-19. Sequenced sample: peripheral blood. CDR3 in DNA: TGCGCCAGCAGCTTGGCCCAGGGTTTCTCTGGAAACACCATATATTTT. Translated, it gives CASSLAQGFSGNTIYF.